The source of this T cell receptor (beta chain) is a study of neurological immune-mediated disorders. The J segment lost 3 bases and the V segment lost 0 bases, leaving 7 bases of the junction unmatched. From germline, CDR1 is SGHRS and CDR2 YFSETQ. CDR3 length: 16 amino acids. TCRdb passed the 5' RACE reads through MiXCR, listing each CDR3 protein once. The sample shows approximately 48,000 distinct CDR3 sequences, 2.5% to 3.5% of them seen only once. This clonotype occurred many times. PBMCs stored at -80 C, 2 million in total, were the source of the unsorted libraries. This TCR was sampled from a woman aged 45-65 years with multiple sclerosis. The source material was PBMCs. The chain recombines TRBV5-1 with TRBJ1-2, with 8 nucleotides matching TRBD1. As DNA, the CDR3 is TGCGCCAGCAGCTTGGGGACAGGACAGGGAGACTATGGCTACACCTTC. It is translated as CASSLGTGQGDYGYTF.